The text below deals with one T cell receptor (beta chain). Its antigen is not identified. This entry is derived from a study of CD8+ T cells in alopecia areata. Study-wide background: Treatment of the treated patients consisted of oral tofacitinib, 5 to 10 mg twice daily. Study observations and caveats: In lesional scalp, particularly from alopecia totalis/universalis, clonality was higher than in normal scalp. Mice showed TCR sharing more clearly than patients did, possibly owing to HLA.

The authors extracted RNA and reverse transcribed it into cDNA as the sequencing template. The table came from immunoSEQ multiplex PCR; TCRdb's copy has only in-frame clones and leaves some out. This repertoire shows some 150,000 clones, approximately 90% found once; its top ten account for about 12%. This CDR3 spans 14 amino acids. The junction had 2 bases not matched to a gene; V was cut back by 3 bases and J by 4 bases. Germline lookup yields CDR1 MNHEY and CDR2 SMNVEV (reference sequence). Treatment noted: oral pan-JAK inhibitor, 5-10 mg twice daily. Sorted populations comprised CD4+ and CD8+ T cells obtained from PBMCs.

This chain connects TRBV27 to TRBJ2-3; 9 bases agree with TRBD1. This TCR came from a human donor with alopecia areata. Source: CD8+ T cells sorted from blood, taken at week 4, from a patient treated with tofacitinib. This CDR3 reads CASSLGTGSDTQYF. In DNA, the CDR3 is TGTGCCAGCAGTTTGGGGACAGGGTCAGATACGCAGTATTTT.